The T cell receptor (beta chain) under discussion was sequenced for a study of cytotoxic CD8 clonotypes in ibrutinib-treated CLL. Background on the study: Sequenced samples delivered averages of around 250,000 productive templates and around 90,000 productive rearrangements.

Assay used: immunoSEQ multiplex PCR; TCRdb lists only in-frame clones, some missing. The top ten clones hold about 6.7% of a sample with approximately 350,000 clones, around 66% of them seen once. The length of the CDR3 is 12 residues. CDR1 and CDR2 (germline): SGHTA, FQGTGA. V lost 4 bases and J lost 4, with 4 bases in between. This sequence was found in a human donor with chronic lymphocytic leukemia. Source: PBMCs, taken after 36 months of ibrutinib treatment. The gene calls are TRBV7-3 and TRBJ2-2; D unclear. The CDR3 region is CASSSFTGELFF. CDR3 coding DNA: TGTGCCAGCAGCTCTTTCACCGGGGAGCTGTTTTTT.